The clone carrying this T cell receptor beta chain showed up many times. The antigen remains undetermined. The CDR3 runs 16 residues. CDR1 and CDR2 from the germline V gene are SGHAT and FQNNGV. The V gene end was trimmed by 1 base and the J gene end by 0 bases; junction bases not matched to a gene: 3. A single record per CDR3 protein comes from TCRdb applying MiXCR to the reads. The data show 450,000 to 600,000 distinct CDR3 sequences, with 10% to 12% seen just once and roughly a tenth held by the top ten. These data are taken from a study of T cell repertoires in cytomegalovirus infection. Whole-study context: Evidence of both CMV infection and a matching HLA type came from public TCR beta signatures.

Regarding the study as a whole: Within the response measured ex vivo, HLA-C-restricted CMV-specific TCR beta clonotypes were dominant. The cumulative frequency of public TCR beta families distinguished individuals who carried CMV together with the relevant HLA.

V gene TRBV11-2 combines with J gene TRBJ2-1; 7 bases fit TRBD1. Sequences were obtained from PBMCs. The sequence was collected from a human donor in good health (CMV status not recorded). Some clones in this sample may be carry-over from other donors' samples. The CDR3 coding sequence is TGTGCCAGCAGCTTAGGCAGGACAGGCTCCTACAATGAGCAGTTCTTC. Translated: CASSLGRTGSYNEQFF.